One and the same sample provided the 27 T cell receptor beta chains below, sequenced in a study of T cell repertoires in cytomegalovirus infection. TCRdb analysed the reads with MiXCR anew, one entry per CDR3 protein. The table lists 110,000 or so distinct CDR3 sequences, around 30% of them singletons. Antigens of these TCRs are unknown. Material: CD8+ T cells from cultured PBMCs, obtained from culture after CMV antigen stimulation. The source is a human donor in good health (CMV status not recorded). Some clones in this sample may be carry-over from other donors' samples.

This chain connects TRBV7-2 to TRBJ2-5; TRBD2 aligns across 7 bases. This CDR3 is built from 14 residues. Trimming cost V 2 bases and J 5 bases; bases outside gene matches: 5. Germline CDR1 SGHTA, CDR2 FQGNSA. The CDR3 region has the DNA TGTGCCAGCAGCTTAACTAGCGCTGGGGAGACCCAGTACTTC. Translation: CASSLTSAGETQYF.

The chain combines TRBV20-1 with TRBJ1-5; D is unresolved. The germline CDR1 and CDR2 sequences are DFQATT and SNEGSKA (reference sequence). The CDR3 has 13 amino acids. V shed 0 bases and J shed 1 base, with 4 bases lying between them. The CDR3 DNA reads TGCAGTGCTAGAGATATCAGCAATCAGCCCCAGCATTTT. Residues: CSARDISNQPQHF.

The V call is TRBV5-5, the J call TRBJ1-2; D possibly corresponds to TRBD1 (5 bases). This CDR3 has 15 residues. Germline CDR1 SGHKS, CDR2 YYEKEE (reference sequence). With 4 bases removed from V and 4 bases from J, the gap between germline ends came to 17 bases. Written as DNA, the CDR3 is TGTGCCAGCAGCGCTGAACCAGGGATCAGCTATGGCTACACCTTC. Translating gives CASSAEPGISYGYTF.

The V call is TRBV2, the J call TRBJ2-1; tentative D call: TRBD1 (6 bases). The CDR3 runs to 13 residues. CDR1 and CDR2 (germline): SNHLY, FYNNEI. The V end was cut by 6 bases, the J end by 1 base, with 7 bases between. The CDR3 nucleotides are TGTGCCAGCAGGCAGGGGTCCTACAATGAGCAGTTCTTC. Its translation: CASRQGSYNEQFF.

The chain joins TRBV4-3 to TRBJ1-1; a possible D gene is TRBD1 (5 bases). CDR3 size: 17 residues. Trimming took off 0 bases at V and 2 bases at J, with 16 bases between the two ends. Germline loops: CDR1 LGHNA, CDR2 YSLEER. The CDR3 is CASSQDVIGGYNTEAFF. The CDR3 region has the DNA TGCGCCAGCAGCCAAGATGTAATTGGGGGGTATAACACTGAAGCTTTCTTT.

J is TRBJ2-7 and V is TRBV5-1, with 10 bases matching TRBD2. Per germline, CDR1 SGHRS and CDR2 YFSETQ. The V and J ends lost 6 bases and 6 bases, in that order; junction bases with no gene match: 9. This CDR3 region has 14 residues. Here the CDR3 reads CASKPSGGKGEQYF. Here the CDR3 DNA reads TGCGCCAGCAAACCTAGCGGGGGTAAAGGCGAGCAGTACTTC.

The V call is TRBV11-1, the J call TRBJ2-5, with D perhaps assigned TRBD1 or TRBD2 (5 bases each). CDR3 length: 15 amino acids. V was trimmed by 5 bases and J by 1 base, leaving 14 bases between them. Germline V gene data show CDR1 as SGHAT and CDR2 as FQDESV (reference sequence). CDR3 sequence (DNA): TGTGCCAGCAGCATCTGGGACGTCGCCCAAGAGACCCAGTACTTC. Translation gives CASSIWDVAQETQYF.

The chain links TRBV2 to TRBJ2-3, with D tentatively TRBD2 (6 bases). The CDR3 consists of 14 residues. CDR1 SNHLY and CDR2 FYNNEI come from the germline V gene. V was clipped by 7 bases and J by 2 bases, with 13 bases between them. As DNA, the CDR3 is TGTGCCAGCACCGTGGGAGGAACCACAGATACGCAGTATTTT. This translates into CASTVGGTTDTQYF.

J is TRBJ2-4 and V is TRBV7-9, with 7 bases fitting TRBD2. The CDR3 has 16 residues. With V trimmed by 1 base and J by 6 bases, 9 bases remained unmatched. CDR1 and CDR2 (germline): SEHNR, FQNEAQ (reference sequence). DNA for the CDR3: TGTGCCAGCAGCTTAGGTACCGGGGGGTCTAGAAACATTCAGTACTTC. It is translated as CASSLGTGGSRNIQYF.

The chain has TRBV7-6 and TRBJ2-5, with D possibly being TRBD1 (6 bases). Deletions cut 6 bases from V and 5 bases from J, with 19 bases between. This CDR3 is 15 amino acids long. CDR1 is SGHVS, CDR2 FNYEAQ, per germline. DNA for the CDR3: TGTGCCAGCAGTGGCGAGGGCAGGGGATGGGAGACCCAGTACTTC. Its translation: CASSGEGRGWETQYF.

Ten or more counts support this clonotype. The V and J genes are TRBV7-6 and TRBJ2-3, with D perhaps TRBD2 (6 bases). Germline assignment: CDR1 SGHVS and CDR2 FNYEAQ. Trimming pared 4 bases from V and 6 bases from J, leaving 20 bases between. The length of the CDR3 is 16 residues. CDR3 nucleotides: TGTGCCAGCAGCTCCCCCCCCGGGGGTCGCGAGGATACGCAGTATTTT. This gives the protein CASSSPPGGREDTQYF.

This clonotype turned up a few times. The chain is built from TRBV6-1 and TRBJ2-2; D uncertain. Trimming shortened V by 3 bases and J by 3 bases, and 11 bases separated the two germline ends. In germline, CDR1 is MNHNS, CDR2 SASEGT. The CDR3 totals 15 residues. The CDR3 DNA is TGTGCCAGCAGTGAGCAGGACCCTGACACCGGGGAGCTGTTTTTT. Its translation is CASSEQDPDTGELFF.

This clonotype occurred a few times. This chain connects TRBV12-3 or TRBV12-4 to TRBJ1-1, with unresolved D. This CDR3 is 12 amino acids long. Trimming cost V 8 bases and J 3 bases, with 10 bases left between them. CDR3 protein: CASEGGDTEAFF. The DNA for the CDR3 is TGTGCCAGCGAGGGTGGAGACACTGAAGCTTTCTTT.

DNA of the CDR3: TGCAGCGTTGAAGATGAGGCTGGAGGAAACACCATATATTTT. Its protein product is CSVEDEAGGNTIYF. The chain carries TRBV29-1 and TRBJ1-3; no firm D call. V was cut by 0 bases and J by 4 bases, with 10 bases left in between. In germline, CDR1 is SQVTM, CDR2 ANQGSEA. The CDR3 is 14 amino acids.

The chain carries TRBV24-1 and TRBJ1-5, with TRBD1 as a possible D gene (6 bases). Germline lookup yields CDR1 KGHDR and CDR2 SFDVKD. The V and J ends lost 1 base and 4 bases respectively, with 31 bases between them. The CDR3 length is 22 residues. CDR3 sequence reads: CATSDFEQGRMGIGTTNQPQHF. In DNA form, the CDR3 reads TGTGCCACCAGTGATTTCGAACAGGGTAGAATGGGGATCGGGACAACGAATCAGCCCCAGCATTTT.

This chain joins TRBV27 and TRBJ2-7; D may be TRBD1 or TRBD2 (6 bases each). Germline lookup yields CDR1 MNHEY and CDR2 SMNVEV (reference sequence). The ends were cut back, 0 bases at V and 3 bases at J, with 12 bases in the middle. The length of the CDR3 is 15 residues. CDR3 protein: CASSLSGGTGYEQYF. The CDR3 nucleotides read TGTGCCAGCAGTTTATCAGGGGGGACGGGCTACGAGCAGTACTTC.

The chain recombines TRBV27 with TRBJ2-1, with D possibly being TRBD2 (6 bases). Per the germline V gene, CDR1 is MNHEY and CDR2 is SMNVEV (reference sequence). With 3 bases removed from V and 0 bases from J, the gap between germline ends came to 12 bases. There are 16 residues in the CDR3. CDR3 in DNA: TGTGCCAGCAGTTTTCGGGCGGGGAGCTCCTACAATGAGCAGTTCTTC. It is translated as CASSFRAGSSYNEQFF.

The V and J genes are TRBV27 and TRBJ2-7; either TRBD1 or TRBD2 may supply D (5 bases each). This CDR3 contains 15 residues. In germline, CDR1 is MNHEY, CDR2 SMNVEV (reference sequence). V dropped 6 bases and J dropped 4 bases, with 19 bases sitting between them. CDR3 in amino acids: CASSLGLGREYEQYF. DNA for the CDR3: TGTGCCAGCAGCCTGGGCCTAGGCAGGGAGTACGAGCAGTACTTC.

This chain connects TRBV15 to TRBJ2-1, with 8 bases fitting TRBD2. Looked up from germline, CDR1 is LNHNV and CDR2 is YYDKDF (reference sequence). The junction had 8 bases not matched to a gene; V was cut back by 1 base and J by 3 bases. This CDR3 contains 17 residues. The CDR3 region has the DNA TGTGCCACCAGCAGAGCTTGGCCTAGCGGGTTCTACAATGAGCAGTTCTTC. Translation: CATSRAWPSGFYNEQFF.

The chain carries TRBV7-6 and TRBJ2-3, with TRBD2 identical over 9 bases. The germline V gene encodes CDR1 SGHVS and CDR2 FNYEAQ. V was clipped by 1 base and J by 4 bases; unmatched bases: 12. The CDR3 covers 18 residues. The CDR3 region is CASSLEVWLAGISDTQYF. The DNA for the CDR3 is TGTGCCAGCAGCTTAGAAGTCTGGCTAGCGGGGATTTCAGATACGCAGTATTTT. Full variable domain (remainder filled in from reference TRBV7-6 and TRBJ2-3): GAGVSQSPRYKVTKRGQDVALRCDPISGHVSLYWYRQALGQGPEFLTYFNYEAQQDKSGLPNDRFSAERPEGSISTLTIQRTEQRDSAMYRCASSLEVWLAGISDTQYFGPGTRLTVL.

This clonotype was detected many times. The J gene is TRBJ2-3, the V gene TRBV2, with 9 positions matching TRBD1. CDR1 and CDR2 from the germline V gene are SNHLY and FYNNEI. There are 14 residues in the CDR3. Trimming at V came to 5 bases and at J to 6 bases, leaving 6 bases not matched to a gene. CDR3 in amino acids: CASSPGTGPDTQYF. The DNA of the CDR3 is TGTGCCAGCAGTCCCGGGACAGGGCCCGATACGCAGTATTTT.

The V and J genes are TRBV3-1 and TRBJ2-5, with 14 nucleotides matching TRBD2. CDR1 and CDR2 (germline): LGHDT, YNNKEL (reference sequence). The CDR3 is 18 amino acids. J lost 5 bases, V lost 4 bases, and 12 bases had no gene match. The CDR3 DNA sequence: TGTGCCAGCAGCCCCGCTCCCGGGACTAGCGGGGGAATTGAGACCCAGTACTTC. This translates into CASSPAPGTSGGIETQYF.

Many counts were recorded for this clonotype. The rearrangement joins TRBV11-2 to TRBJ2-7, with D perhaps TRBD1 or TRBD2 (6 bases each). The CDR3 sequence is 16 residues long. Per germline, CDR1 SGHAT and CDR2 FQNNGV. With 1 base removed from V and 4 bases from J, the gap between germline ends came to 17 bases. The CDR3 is CASSLGAGDLPYEQYF. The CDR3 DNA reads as TGTGCCAGCAGCTTAGGGGCAGGGGACTTACCATACGAGCAGTACTTC.

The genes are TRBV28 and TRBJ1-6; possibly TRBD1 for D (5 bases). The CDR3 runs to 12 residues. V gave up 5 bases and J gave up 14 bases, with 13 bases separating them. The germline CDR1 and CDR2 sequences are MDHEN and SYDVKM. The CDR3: CASSQGGVALHF. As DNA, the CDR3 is TGTGCCAGCAGTCAAGGAGGGGTGGCCCTCCACTTT.

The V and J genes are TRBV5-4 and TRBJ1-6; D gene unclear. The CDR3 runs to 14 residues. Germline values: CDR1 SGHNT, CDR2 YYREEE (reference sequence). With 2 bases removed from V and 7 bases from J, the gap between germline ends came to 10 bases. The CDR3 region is CASSFRGDNSPLHF. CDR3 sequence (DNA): TGTGCCAGCAGCTTTCGGGGAGACAATTCACCCCTCCACTTT.

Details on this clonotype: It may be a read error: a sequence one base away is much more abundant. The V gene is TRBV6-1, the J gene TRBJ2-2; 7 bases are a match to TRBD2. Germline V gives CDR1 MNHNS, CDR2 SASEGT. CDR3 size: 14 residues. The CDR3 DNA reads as TGTGCCAGCACCGGGACTATATTCCCCGGGGAGCTGTCTTTT. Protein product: CASTGTIFPGELSF.

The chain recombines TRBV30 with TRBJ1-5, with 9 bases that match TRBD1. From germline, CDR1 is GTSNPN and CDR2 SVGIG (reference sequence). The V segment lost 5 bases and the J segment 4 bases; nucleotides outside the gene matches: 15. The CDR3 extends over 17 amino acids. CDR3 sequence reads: CAWVPYLDRGKNQPQHF. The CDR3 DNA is TGTGCCTGGGTGCCGTACCTGGACAGGGGAAAAAATCAGCCCCAGCATTTT.